The 29 T cell receptor beta chains below come from one sample, sequenced in a study of cytomegalovirus exposure and HLA in healthy donors (dated by TCRdb to 2016 to 2017). Library preparation was by the immunoSEQ multiplex PCR assay. The multiplex PCR relied on a mix of 60 forward primers for TCR Vbeta segments and 13 reverse primers for TCR Jbeta segments. Sourced from immuneACCESS, this table was stored by TCRdb with only in-frame sequences that have V and J called. A share of the clones is absent; for the studies checked, an unresolved V gene accounts for under half, and the remainder has no known explanation. Present in this sample are about 140,000 clones, around 79% of which were seen just once. Jointly, the top ten make up 3% to 4% of the sample. Input material: PBMCs. Receptors originate from a female donor in good health and CMV-seronegative.

This sequence joins TRBV19 and TRBJ2-5, with TRBD2 matching 12 bases. Looked up from germline, CDR1 is LNHDA and CDR2 is SQIVND (reference sequence). The V gene end was trimmed by 1 base and the J gene end by 5 bases; junction bases not matched to a gene: 17. The CDR3 has 20 residues. CDR3 DNA: TGTGCCAGTAGTATAGTCAAATTCTTTCTAGCGGGAGGGCCTAGCGAGACCCAGTACTTC. Translating it yields CASSIVKFFLAGGPSETQYF.

V is TRBV9 and J is TRBJ1-1; 9 bases fit TRBD1. The germline V gene encodes CDR1 SGDLS and CDR2 YYNGEE. The J segment lost 8 bases and the V segment lost 2 bases, leaving 7 bases of the junction unmatched. The CDR3 is 14 amino acids. CDR3 residues: CASSVGDREWEAFF. The CDR3 DNA reads as TGTGCCAGCAGCGTGGGGGACAGGGAGTGGGAAGCTTTCTTT.

The chain employs TRBV2 and TRBJ2-3, with D hard to call. Germline CDR1 reads SNHLY; CDR2 reads FYNNEI. This CDR3 is 13 amino acids long. Trimming took 4 bases from V and 5 from J, leaving 10 bases between them. The CDR3, as DNA: TGTGCCAGCAGTGTCAGACTGGTAGATACGCAGTATTTT. It specifies CASSVRLVDTQYF.

The rearrangement joins TRBV11-2 to TRBJ2-5; D gene uncertain. CDR1 and CDR2 (germline): SGHAT, FQNNGV. V dropped 1 base and J dropped 3 bases, with 12 bases sitting between them. The CDR3 is 15 residues long. In nucleotides, the CDR3 is TGTGCCAGCAGCTTAGGTCCGCGGTCGGAAGAGACCCAGTACTTC. Translated: CASSLGPRSEETQYF.

CDR3 in amino acids: CASSLGLGNTIYF. The CDR3 DNA reads TGTGCCAGCAGCTTAGGGCTGGGAAACACCATATATTTT. This sequence joins TRBV7-2 and TRBJ1-3; no definite D call. The length of the CDR3 is 13 residues. V lost 1 base and J 4 bases, leaving 5 bases between the germline ends. The germline gives CDR1 SGHTA, CDR2 FQGNSA.

This chain joins TRBV7-9 and TRBJ2-6, with 16 bases lining up with TRBD2. The trim removed 5 bases at V and 2 bases at J, leaving 3 bases unmatched. The CDR3 extends over 18 amino acids. Germline V gene sequence: CDR1 SEHNR, CDR2 FQNEAQ (reference sequence). CDR3 coding DNA: TGTGCCAGCAGCCTGGGACTAGCGGGAGGGCCTGGGGCCAACGTCCTGACTTTC. The encoded protein is CASSLGLAGGPGANVLTF.

V is TRBV28 and J is TRBJ2-7; 7 nucleotides align to TRBD1. CDR1 and CDR2 (germline): MDHEN, SYDVKM. V lost 10 bases to trimming and J lost 3 bases; unmatched junction nucleotides: 3. This CDR3 region has 11 residues. The CDR3 nucleotides read TGTGCCACCGGACAGGTCTACGAGCAGTACTTC. As protein: CATGQVYEQYF.

The chain has TRBV30 and TRBJ2-3, with D possibly TRBD2 on 6 matching bases. Germline CDR1 GTSNPN, CDR2 SVGIG (reference sequence). The CDR3 covers 14 residues. With 5 bases removed from V and 2 bases from J, the gap between germline ends came to 14 bases. CDR3 loop: CAWGVSGFTDTQYF. CDR3 sequence (DNA): TGTGCCTGGGGGGTTAGCGGTTTCACAGATACGCAGTATTTT.

The rearrangement links TRBV5-1 to TRBJ1-2; D is undetermined. Germline V gives CDR1 SGHRS, CDR2 YFSETQ. Trimming left V 1 base short and J 4 bases short, with 11 bases between. The CDR3 runs 14 residues. CDR3 in DNA: TGCGCCAGCAGCTTGACCGGAGGGCCCTATGGCTACACCTTC. Protein sequence: CASSLTGGPYGYTF.

The rearrangement links TRBV30 to TRBJ2-1; 7 nucleotides line up with TRBD2. Germline values: CDR1 GTSNPN, CDR2 SVGIG (reference sequence). V was pared by 3 bases and J by 10 bases, with 9 bases of the junction left unmatched. The length of the CDR3 is 13 residues. CDR3 coding DNA: TGTGCCTGGAGCTGGGACTACGAGGGGGAGCAGTTCTTC. Its protein product is CAWSWDYEGEQFF. The complete variable domain, with remaining parts taken from reference TRBV30 and TRBJ2-1, reads SQTIHQWPATLVQPVGSPLSLECTVEGTSNPNLYWYRQAAGRGLQLLFYSVGIGQISSEVPQNLSASRPQDRQFILSSKKLLLSDSGFYLCAWSWDYEGEQFFGPGTRLTVL.

The chain combines TRBV7-3 with TRBJ1-2, with D unresolved. With 6 bases removed from V and 3 bases from J, the gap between germline ends came to 11 bases. This CDR3 has 13 residues. Germline assignment: CDR1 SGHTA and CDR2 FQGTGA. CDR3 bases: TGTGCCAGCAGGGGCTCCGGGGACTATGGCTACACCTTC. Residues: CASRGSGDYGYTF. The full variable domain, with the rest looked up from reference TRBV7-3 and TRBJ1-2, is GAGVSQTPSNKVTEKGKYVELRCDPISGHTALYWYRQSLGQGPEFLIYFQGTGAADDSGLPNDRFFAVRPEGSVSTLKIQRTERGDSAVYLCASRGSGDYGYTFGSGTRLTVV.

This rearrangement joins TRBV18 to TRBJ1-2; TRBD1 matches at 11 bases. The CDR3 is 16 amino acids. J lost 4 bases, V lost 4 bases, and 8 bases had no gene match. The germline CDR1 and CDR2 sequences are KGHSH and LQKENI. CDR3 nucleotide sequence: TGTGCCAGCTCACTACAGCGGACAGGGGGCGGCTATGGCTACACCTTC. As protein: CASSLQRTGGGYGYTF.

The chain links TRBV6-1 to TRBJ1-5; D gene ambiguous. In germline, CDR1 is MNHNS, CDR2 SASEGT. The length of the CDR3 is 19 residues. V lost 4 bases and J lost 0, with 22 bases in between. The CDR3 loop is CASSGGSPYFPYSNQPQHF. CDR3 nucleotides: TGTGCCAGCAGTGGAGGGTCCCCCTATTTCCCGTATAGCAATCAGCCCCAGCATTTT.

V and J are TRBV6-5 and TRBJ2-2; D might be TRBD1 (6 bases). The germline gives CDR1 MNHEY, CDR2 SVGAGI. This CDR3 comprises 14 residues. Trimming left V 4 bases short and J 3 bases short, with 9 bases between. The CDR3 DNA is TGTGCCAGCAGTTCCGGACAGCACACCGGGGAGCTGTTTTTT. This codes for CASSSGQHTGELFF.

The chain employs TRBV5-1 and TRBJ2-7; 8 positions match TRBD2. The CDR3 covers 16 residues. CDR1 is SGHRS and CDR2 is YFSETQ in the germline V gene. Unmatched junction bases numbered 6, after V lost 0 bases and J lost 1 base. CDR3 sequence (DNA): TGCGCCAGCAGCTTGGCAAGCCTAGCGGGTTCCTACGAGCAGTACTTC. It encodes CASSLASLAGSYEQYF.

J is TRBJ1-5 and V is TRBV5-1, with D unclear. Trimming pared 2 bases from V and 0 bases from J, leaving 6 bases between. The length of the CDR3 is 14 residues. Germline CDR1 SGHRS, CDR2 YFSETQ. This chain's CDR3 is CASSFEGSNQPQHF. The CDR3 coding sequence is TGCGCCAGCAGCTTCGAGGGTAGCAATCAGCCCCAGCATTTT.

This sequence joins TRBV6-1 and TRBJ1-5, with D tentatively TRBD1 (5 bases). Germline assignment: CDR1 MNHNS and CDR2 SASEGT. V was shortened by 8 bases and J by 7 bases, with 18 bases between the two germline ends. The CDR3 loop spans 14 amino acids. The CDR3 is CASGGGIGWQPQHF. The CDR3 region has the DNA TGTGCCAGCGGGGGGGGGATTGGTTGGCAGCCCCAGCATTTT.

The chain is built from TRBV7-2 and TRBJ1-6, with D unresolved. This CDR3 has 13 amino acids. Trimming removed 4 bases from V and 7 bases from J, with 8 bases in between. Germline lookup yields CDR1 SGHTA and CDR2 FQGNSA. CDR3 nucleotide sequence: TGTGCCAGCAGCTCGGACTGGAATTCACCCCTCCACTTT. Residues: CASSSDWNSPLHF.

V gene TRBV7-9 combines with J gene TRBJ1-1; 7 bases agree with TRBD1. J gave up 0 bases and V 1 base, and 5 bases lay outside the gene matches. In germline, CDR1 is SEHNR, CDR2 FQNEAQ (reference sequence). This CDR3 is built from 16 residues. The CDR3 DNA reads as TGTGCCAGCAGCTTAGTGGGAACAGGGGTGAACACTGAAGCTTTCTTT. This gives the protein CASSLVGTGVNTEAFF.

A word on this clone: The conserved final phenylalanine or tryptophan is absent from the CDR3, which likely points to a read error. V gene TRBV5-1 combines with J gene TRBJ1-2; 7 nucleotides match TRBD1. This CDR3 has 13 residues. V trimming: 3 bases; J trimming: 6 bases; junction bases outside the gene matches: 5. Germline CDR1 is SGHRS and CDR2 is YFSETQ. For the CDR3, the DNA is TGCGCCAGCAGCTCGGGACAGCTAAATGGCTACACCGTC. Amino acids: CASSSGQLNGYTV.

The rearrangement joins TRBV7-2 to TRBJ2-3; TRBD1 matches at 10 bases. The V gene end was trimmed by 4 bases and the J gene end by 4 bases; junction bases not matched to a gene: 8. Germline values: CDR1 SGHTA, CDR2 FQGNSA. The CDR3 contains 16 residues. The CDR3 here is CASSYQPGQGPDTQYF. The CDR3 nucleotides are TGTGCCAGCAGCTACCAACCGGGACAGGGGCCAGATACGCAGTATTTT.

The CDR3 protein is CASSEMGQGSREYF. The CDR3 DNA sequence: TGTGCCAGCAGTGAAATGGGACAGGGGTCTCGGGAGTACTTC. This chain joins TRBV25-1 and TRBJ2-7, with 10 positions matching TRBD1. Germline CDR1 MGHDK, CDR2 SYGVNS. V gave up 2 bases and J gave up 11 bases; unmatched junction bases: 9. This CDR3 has 14 residues.

The chain employs TRBV15 and TRBJ2-1; possibly TRBD2 for D (6 bases). CDR3 size: 16 residues. The ends were cut back, 3 bases at V and 1 base at J, with 13 bases in the middle. The germline gives CDR1 LNHNV, CDR2 YYDKDF (reference sequence). The CDR3 DNA is TGTGCCACCAGCAGTGCTAGGGGACTGTCCTACAATGAGCAGTTCTTC. As protein: CATSSARGLSYNEQFF.

The rearrangement links TRBV27 to TRBJ1-6; the D gene is possibly TRBD1 (5 bases). This CDR3 contains 16 residues. The germline gives CDR1 MNHEY, CDR2 SMNVEV (reference sequence). Between the trimmed V and J ends, which lost 4 bases and 1 base, there was a span of 11 bases. The CDR3 DNA is TGTGCCAGCAGTTCCTCCGCAGGGTCCTATAATTCACCCCTCCACTTT. This encodes CASSSSAGSYNSPLHF.

The genes are TRBV19 and TRBJ1-2; possibly TRBD1 for D (5 bases). CDR3 size: 13 residues. Germline assignment: CDR1 LNHDA and CDR2 SQIVND (reference sequence). V shed 11 bases and J shed 2 bases, with 15 bases lying between them. The CDR3 nucleotides read TGTGCCGTATGGCAGGGAAAAAACTATGGCTACACCTTC. Encoded protein: CAVWQGKNYGYTF. Full variable domain (missing parts from reference TRBV19 and TRBJ1-2): DGGITQSPKYLFRKEGQNVTLSCEQNLNHDAMYWYRQDPGQGLRLIYYSQIVNDFQKGDIAEGYSVSREKKESFPLTVTSAQKNPTAFYLCAVWQGKNYGYTFGSGTRLTVV.

The genes are TRBV7-9 and TRBJ2-7, with TRBD2 matching 13 bases. The CDR3 loop spans 15 amino acids. Germline trimming cut 4 bases from V and 1 base from J; bases unmatched to any gene: 1. Germline CDR1 reads SEHNR; CDR2 reads FQNEAQ (reference sequence). CDR3 nucleotide sequence: TGTGCCAGCAGCTCGGGACTAGCGGGATCCTACGAGCAGTACTTC. Translation: CASSSGLAGSYEQYF.

This sequence joins TRBV27 and TRBJ2-3; no definite D call. V was clipped by 4 bases and J by 4 bases, with 9 bases between them. The germline gives CDR1 MNHEY, CDR2 SMNVEV (reference sequence). This CDR3 is 13 amino acids long. The CDR3 DNA reads TGTGCCAGCAGTTATAAACGAGCAGATACGCAGTATTTT. It yields the protein CASSYKRADTQYF.

V usage is TRBV30 and J usage is TRBJ2-7; TRBD2 agrees at 10 bases. V gave up 3 bases and J gave up 2 bases; unmatched junction bases: 7. The germline gives CDR1 GTSNPN, CDR2 SVGIG (reference sequence). The length of the CDR3 is 15 residues. As DNA, the CDR3 is TGTGCCTGGAGCTTAGGGACTAGCGCCGCCTACGAGCAGTACTTC. This sequence encodes CAWSLGTSAAYEQYF.

The chain joins TRBV14 to TRBJ1-2, with D maybe TRBD1 (5 bases). Deletions cut 0 bases from V and 4 bases from J, with 12 bases between. Germline V gene lookup returns CDR1 SGHDN and CDR2 FVKESK. The CDR3 has 15 amino acids. The CDR3 region has the DNA TGTGCCAGCAGCCAAGAGATCGGGGGTATCTATGGCTACACCTTC. It codes for CASSQEIGGIYGYTF.